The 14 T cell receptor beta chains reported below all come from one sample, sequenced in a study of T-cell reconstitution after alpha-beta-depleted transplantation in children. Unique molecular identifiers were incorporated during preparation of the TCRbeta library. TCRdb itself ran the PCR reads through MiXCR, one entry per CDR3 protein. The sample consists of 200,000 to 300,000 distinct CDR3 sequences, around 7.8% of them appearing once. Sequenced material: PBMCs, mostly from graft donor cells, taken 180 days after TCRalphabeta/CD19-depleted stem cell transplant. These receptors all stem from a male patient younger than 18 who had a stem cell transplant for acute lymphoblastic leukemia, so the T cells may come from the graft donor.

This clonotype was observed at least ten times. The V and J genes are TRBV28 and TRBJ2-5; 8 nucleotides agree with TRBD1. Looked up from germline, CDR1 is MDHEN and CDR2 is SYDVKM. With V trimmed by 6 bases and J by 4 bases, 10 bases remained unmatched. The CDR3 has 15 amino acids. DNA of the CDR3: TGTGCCAGCAGCAGGACAGGGAAGGCGGGAGAGACCCAGTACTTC. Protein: CASSRTGKAGETQYF.

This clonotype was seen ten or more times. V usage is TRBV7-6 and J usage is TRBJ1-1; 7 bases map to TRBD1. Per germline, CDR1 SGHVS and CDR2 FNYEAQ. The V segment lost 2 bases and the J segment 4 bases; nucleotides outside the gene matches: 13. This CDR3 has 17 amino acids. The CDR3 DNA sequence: TGTGCCAGCAGCTTAATCCTTCTTGACAGGGCGCTCACTGAAGCTTTCTTT. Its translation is CASSLILLDRALTEAFF.

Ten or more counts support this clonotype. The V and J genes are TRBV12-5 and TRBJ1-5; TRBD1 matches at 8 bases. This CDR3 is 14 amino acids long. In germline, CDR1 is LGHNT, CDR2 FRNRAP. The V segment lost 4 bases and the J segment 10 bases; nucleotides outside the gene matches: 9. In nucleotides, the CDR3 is TGTGCTAGTGGTTCCCCGGACAGGGCCCAACCCCAGCATTTT. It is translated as CASGSPDRAQPQHF.

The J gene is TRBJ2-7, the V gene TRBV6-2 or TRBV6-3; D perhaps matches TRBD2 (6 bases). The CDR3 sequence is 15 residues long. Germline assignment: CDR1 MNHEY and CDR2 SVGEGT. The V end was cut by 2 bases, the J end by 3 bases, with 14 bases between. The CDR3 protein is CASSYEAVGGYEQYF. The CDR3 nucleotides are TGTGCCAGCAGTTACGAGGCAGTGGGAGGCTACGAGCAGTACTTC.

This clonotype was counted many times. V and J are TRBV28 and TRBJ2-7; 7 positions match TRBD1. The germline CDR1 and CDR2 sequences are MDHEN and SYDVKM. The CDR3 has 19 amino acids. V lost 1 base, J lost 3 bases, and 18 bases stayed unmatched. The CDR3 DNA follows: TGTGCCAGCAGTTTATCGGGCAGGGGGTCGGGACAAAGTTACTACGAGCAGTACTTC. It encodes CASSLSGRGSGQSYYEQYF.

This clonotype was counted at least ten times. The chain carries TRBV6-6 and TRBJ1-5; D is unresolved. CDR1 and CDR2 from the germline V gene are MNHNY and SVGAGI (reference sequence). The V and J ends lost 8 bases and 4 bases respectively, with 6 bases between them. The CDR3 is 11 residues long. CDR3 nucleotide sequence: TGTGCCAGCGGTCCAAATCAGCCCCAGCATTTT. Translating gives CASGPNQPQHF.

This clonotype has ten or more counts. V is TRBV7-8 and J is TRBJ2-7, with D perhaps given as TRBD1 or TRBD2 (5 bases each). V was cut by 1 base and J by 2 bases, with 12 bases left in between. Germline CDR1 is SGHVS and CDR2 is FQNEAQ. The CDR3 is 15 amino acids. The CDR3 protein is CASSLVRDPAYEQYF. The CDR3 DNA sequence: TGTGCCAGCAGCTTAGTTAGGGACCCCGCCTACGAGCAGTACTTC.

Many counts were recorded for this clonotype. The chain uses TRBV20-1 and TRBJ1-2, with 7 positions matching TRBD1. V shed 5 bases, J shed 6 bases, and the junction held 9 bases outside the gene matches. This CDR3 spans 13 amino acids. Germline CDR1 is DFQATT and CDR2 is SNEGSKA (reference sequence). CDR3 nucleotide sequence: TGCAGTGCTCCCGGACAGGCTGGGGATGGCTACACCTTC. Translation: CSAPGQAGDGYTF.

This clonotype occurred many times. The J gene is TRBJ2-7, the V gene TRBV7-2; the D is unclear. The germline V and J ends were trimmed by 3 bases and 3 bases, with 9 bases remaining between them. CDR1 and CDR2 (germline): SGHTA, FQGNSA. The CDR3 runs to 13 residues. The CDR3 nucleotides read TGTGCCAGCAGCTTCGAGCCTTACTACGAGCAGTACTTC. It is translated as CASSFEPYYEQYF.

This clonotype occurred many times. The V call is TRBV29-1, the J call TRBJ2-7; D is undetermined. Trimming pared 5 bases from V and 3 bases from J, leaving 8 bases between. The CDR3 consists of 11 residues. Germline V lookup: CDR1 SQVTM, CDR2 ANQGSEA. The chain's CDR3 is CSVQLVYEQYF. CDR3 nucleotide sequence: TGCAGCGTTCAGTTAGTCTACGAGCAGTACTTC.

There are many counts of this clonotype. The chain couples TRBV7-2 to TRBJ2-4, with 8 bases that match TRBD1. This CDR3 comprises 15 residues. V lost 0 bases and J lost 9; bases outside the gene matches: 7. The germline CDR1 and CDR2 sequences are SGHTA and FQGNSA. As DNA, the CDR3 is TGTGCCAGCAGCTTAGCCCTAGGACAGGGCGGCATTCAGTACTTC. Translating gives CASSLALGQGGIQYF.

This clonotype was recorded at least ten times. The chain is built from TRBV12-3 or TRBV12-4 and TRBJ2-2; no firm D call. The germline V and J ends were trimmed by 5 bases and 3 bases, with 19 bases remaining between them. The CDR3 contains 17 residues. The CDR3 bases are TGTGCCAGCAGTCCCGCGAAGCATGTGCTCTACACCGGGGAGCTGTTTTTT. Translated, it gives CASSPAKHVLYTGELFF.

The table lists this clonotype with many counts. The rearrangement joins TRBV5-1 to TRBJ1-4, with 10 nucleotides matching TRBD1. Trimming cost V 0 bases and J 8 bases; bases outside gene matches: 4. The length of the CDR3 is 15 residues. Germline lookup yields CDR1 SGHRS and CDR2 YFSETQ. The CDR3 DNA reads TGCGCCAGCAGCTTGGCCGTGACAGGGGGCGAAAAACTGTTTTTT. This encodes CASSLAVTGGEKLFF.

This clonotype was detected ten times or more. CDR3 protein: CASSALGDASYEQYF. The CDR3 DNA reads as TGTGCCAGCAGTGCTCTAGGGGACGCCTCCTACGAGCAGTACTTC. The chain is built from TRBV6-1 and TRBJ2-7; D is perhaps TRBD1 or TRBD2 (5 bases each). Trimming shortened V by 4 bases and J by 0 bases, and 13 bases separated the two germline ends. There are 15 residues in the CDR3. Germline CDR1 reads MNHNS; CDR2 reads SASEGT.